This TCR beta chain is from a study of blood T cell repertoires in COVID-19. Clones were read by immunoSEQ multiplex PCR, and TCRdb kept only the in-frame ones, dropping some. This table has some 130,000 clones, almost 70% appearing once. This CDR3 is built from 11 residues. Germline lookup yields CDR1 MDHEN and CDR2 SYDVKM. Trimming at V came to 5 bases and at J to 13 bases, leaving 5 bases not matched to a gene. Sequencing was carried out using peripheral blood. The source is a woman in her seventies with acute or convalescent COVID-19. The chain joins TRBV28 to TRBJ1-1; 9 bases align to TRBD1. CDR3 bases: TGTGCCAGCAGTGTGGGACAGGGCGTTTTCTTT. Amino acid sequence: CASSVGQGVFF.